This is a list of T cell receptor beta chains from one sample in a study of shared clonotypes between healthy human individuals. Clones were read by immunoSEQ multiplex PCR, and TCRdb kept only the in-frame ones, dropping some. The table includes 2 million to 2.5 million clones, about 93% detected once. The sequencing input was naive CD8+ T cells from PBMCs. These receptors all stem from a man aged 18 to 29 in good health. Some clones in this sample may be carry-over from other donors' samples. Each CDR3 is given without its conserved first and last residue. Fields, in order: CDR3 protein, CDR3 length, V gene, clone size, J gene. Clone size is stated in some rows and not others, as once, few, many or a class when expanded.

ASSLAGSNEQF 11 TRBV7-6 once TRBJ2-1
ASSTNQLLAGGDYEQY 16 TRBV9 . TRBJ2-7
ASSPGTSGPYEQY 13 TRBV7-9 . TRBJ2-7
ASSLRWTSGRWYTGELF 17 TRBV27 . TRBJ2-2
ASSPYPEDEQF 11 TRBV7-6 . TRBJ2-1
ASSGGGGYEQY 11 TRBV2 . TRBJ2-7
ASSPSFAPETQY 12 TRBV28 . TRBJ2-5
SVYGTEAF 8 TRBV29-1 . TRBJ1-1
ASSVAGLYGYT 11 TRBV9 . TRBJ1-2
ASSPQTSGSPADTQY 15 TRBV7-9 . TRBJ2-3
ASRQGAVAEAF 11 TRBV19 . TRBJ1-1
ASSSLDRGWSPLH 13 TRBV6-6 . TRBJ1-6
SVVGTGLSYNEQF 13 TRBV29-1 . TRBJ2-1
ASAAYPRGHRYEQY 14 TRBV28 . TRBJ2-7
ASSEIRVESLNEQF 14 TRBV27 . TRBJ2-1
ASSLNSRELF 10 TRBV13 . TRBJ2-2
ASSLAGGPGTGELF 14 TRBV7-3 . TRBJ2-2
ASSLDRDPTDTQY 13 TRBV5-4 . TRBJ2-3
AIGVGSGILKGEQY 14 TRBV10-3 . TRBJ2-7
ASSLESAPNTGELF 14 TRBV28 . TRBJ2-2
ASSLRREVPYNEQF 14 TRBV5-4 . TRBJ2-1
ASSRAGEAVLQQY 13 TRBV7-9 . TRBJ2-7
ASSPQGSSNQPQH 13 TRBV6-5 . TRBJ1-5
ASSVERTGRYGYT 13 TRBV9 . TRBJ1-2
ASSPSKGGDGEKLF 14 TRBV9 . TRBJ1-4
ASSYSGAGTYGYT 13 TRBV6-5 . TRBJ1-2
ASSSTPYTEAF 11 TRBV7-9 . TRBJ1-1
ASGPGGGSIYNEQF 14 TRBV12-5 . TRBJ2-1